This T cell receptor beta chain was profiled in a study of cytomegalovirus exposure and HLA in healthy donors. Study overall: A previous analysis identified 100 million or so unique TCR beta sequences derived from approximately 190 million T cells. Whole-study findings and limits: By HLA locus, TCR association rates varied in a later analysis, with DRB1 showing the most and HLA-C the fewest. Because they were indistinguishable, some V segments, including TRBV6-2 and TRBV6-3, were excluded.

Primers included in the PCR were 60 Vbeta and 13 Jbeta primers. Assay used: immunoSEQ multiplex PCR; TCRdb lists only in-frame clones, some missing. Among approximately 220,000 clones listed, approximately 83% were seen once. As for this clone: Its specificity is not known.

Germline lookup yields CDR1 SGHTA and CDR2 FQGNSA. The CDR3 consists of 17 residues. Trimming took off 5 bases at V and 4 bases at J, with 20 bases between the two ends. This chain joins TRBV7-2 and TRBJ2-2; D gene unclear. Material: PBMCs. The sequence was collected from a boy younger than 10 in good health and CMV-seronegative. CDR3 in amino acids: CASSPGSRAMGTGELFF. CDR3 nucleotide sequence: TGTGCCAGCAGCCCCGGGTCAAGAGCCATGGGCACCGGGGAGCTGTTTTTT.